This T cell receptor beta chain appears in the sequencing data of a study of blood T cell repertoires in COVID-19. Study information: Sources were T cells, B-cell-depleted T cells, or PBMCs; the material itself was cDNA or gDNA.

Trimming stripped 1 base from V and 10 bases from J, with 20 bases between. The CDR3 contains 16 residues. The germline gives CDR1 LNHNV, CDR2 YYDKDF (reference sequence). Sequencing used immunoSEQ multiplex PCR; TCRdb keeps in-frame clones, though not all of them. The top ten clones hold less than 6.5% of a sample with roughly 150,000 clones, approximately 88% of them seen once. The receptor's source is a human donor in a cohort sampled during active COVID-19. The sample was peripheral blood. The V and J genes are TRBV15 and TRBJ2-1; a weak D match, TRBD1 (6 bases). The CDR3: CATSRARGLGRREQFF. The CDR3, as DNA: TGTGCCACCAGCAGAGCCAGGGGCTTAGGGCGGAGGGAGCAGTTCTTC.